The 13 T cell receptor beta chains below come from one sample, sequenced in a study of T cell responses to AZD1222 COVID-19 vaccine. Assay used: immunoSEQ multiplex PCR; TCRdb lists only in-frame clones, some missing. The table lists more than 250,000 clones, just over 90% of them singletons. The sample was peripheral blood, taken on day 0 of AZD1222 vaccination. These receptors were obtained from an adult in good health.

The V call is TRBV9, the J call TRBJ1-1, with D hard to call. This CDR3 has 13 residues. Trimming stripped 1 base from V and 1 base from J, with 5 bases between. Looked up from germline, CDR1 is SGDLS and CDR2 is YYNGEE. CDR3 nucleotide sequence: TGTGCCAGCAGCGTAAGTGCGAACACTGAAGCTTTCTTT. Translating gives CASSVSANTEAFF.

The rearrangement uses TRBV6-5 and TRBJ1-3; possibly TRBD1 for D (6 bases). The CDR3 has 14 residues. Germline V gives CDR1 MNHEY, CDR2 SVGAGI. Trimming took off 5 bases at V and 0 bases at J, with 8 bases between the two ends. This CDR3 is CASSRTVSGNTIYF. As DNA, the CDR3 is TGTGCCAGCAGTCGGACAGTCTCTGGAAACACCATATATTTT.

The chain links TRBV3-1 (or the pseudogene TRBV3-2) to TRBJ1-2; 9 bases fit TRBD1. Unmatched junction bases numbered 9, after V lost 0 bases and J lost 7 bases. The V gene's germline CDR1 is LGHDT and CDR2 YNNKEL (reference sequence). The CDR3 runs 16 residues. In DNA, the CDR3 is TGTGCCAGCAGCCAAGAAGAAGGGACAGGGAACGGTGGCTACACCTTC. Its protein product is CASSQEEGTGNGGYTF.

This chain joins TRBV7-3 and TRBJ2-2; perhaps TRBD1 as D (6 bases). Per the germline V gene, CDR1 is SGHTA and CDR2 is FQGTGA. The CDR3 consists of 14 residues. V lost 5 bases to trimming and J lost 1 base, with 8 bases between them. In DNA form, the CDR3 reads TGTGCCAGCAGCCGGACAGAGAACACCGGGGAGCTGTTTTTT. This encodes CASSRTENTGELFF.

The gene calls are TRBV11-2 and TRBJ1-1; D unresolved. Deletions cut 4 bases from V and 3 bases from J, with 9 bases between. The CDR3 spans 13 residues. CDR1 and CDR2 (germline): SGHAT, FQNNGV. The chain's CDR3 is CASSYGPYTEAFF. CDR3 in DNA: TGTGCCAGCAGCTACGGACCGTACACTGAAGCTTTCTTT.

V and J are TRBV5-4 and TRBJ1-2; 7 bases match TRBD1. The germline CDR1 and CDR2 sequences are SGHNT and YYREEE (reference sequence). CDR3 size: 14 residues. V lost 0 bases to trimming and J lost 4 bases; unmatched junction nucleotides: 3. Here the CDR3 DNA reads TGTGCCAGCAGCTTGGGAGGACAGGCCTATGGCTACACCTTC. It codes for CASSLGGQAYGYTF.

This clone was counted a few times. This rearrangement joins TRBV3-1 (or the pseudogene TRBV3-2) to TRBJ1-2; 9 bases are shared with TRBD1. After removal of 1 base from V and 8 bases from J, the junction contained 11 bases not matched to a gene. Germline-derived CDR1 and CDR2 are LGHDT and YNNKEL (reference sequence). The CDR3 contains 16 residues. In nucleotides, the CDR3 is TGTGCCAGCAGCCAAGGGAGGACAGGGGATACCTGGGGCTACACCTTC. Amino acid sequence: CASSQGRTGDTWGYTF.

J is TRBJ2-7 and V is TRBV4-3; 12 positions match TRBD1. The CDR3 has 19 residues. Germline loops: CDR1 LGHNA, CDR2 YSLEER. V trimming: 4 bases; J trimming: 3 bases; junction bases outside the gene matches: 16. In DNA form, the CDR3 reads TGCGCCAGCAGCCGGGGTGTGGGACAGGGGGCCGCTACTTACTACGAGCAGTACTTC. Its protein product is CASSRGVGQGAATYYEQYF.

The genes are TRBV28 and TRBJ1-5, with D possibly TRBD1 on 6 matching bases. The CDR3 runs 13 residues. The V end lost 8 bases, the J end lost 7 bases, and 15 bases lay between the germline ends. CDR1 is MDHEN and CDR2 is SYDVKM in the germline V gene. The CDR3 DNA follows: TGTGCCAGCCGCTGGGGGGCAAGACAGCCCCAGCATTTT. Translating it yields CASRWGARQPQHF.

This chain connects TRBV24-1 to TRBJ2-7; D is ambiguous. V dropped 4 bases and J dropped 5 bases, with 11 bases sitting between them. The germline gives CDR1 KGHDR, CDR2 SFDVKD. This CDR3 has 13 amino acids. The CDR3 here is CATSEAGFDEQYF. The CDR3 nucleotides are TGTGCCACCAGTGAGGCAGGATTCGACGAGCAGTACTTC.

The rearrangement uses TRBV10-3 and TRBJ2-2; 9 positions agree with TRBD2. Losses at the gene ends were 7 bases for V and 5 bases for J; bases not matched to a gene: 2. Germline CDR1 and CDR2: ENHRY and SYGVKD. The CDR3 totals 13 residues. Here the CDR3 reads CAIKLAGTGELFF. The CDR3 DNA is TGTGCCATCAAGCTAGCGGGGACCGGGGAGCTGTTTTTT.

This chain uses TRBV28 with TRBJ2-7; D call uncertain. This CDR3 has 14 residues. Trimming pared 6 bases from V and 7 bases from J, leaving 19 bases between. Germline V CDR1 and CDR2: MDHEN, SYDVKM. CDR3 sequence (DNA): TGTGCCAGCAGCGCTGGGGTGGGCCTCCGAGAGCAGTACTTC. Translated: CASSAGVGLREQYF.

The CDR3 sequence: CAWLTGSGGYTF. The CDR3 nucleotides are TGTGCCTGGCTAACAGGGAGTGGTGGCTACACCTTC. This sequence joins TRBV30 and TRBJ1-2; possibly TRBD1 for D (6 bases). CDR1 is GTSNPN and CDR2 is SVGIG in the germline V gene (reference sequence). The ends were cut back, 5 bases at V and 7 bases at J, with 14 bases in the middle. This CDR3 has 12 amino acids.